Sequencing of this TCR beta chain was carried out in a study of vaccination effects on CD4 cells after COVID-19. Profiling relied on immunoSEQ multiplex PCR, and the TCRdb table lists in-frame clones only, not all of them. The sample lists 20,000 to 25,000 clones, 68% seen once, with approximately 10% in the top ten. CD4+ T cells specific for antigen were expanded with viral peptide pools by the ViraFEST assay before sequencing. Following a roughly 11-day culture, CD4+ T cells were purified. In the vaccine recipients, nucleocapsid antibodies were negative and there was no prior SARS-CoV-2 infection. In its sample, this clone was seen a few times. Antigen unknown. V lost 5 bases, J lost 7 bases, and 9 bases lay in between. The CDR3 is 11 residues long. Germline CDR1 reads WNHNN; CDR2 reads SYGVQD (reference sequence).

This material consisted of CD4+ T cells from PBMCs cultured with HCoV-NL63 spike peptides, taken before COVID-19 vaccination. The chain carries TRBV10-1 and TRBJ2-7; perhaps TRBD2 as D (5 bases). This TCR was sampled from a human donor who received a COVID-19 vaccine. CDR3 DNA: TGCGCCAGCAGTCGGGGTCTGGAGCAGTACTTC. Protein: CASSRGLEQYF.